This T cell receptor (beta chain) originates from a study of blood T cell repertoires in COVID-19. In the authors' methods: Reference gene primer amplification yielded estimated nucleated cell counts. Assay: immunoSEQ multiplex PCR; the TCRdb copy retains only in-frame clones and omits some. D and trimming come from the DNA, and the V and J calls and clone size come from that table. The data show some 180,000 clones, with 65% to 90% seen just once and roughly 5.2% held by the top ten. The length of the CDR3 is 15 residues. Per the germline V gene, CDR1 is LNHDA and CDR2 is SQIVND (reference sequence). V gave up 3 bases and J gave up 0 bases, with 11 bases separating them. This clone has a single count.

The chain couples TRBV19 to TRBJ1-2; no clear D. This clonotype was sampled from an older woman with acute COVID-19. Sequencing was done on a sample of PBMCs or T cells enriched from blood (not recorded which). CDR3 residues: CASSIEGLANYGYTF. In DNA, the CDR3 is TGTGCCAGTAGTATTGAGGGATTAGCTAACTATGGCTACACCTTC.